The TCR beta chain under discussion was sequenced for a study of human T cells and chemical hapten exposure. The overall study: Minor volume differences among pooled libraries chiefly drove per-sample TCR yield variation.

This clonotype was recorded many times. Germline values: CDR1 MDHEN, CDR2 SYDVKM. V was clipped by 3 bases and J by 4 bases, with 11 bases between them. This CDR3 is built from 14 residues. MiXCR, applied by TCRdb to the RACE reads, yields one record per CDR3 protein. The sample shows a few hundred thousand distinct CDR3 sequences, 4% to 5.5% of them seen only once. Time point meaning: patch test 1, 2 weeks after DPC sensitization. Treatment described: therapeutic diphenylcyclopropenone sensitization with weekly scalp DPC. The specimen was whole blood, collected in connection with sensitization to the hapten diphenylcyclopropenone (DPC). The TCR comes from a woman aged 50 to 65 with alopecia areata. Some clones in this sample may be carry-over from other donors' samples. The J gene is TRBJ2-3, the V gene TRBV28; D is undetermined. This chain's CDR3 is CASSFERGPDTQYF. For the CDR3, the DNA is TGTGCCAGCAGTTTTGAAAGAGGACCAGATACGCAGTATTTT.